Each of the 29 T cell receptor beta chains below was sequenced from the same sample in a study of T cells expressing NK-cell markers. TCRdb re-called the 5' RACE reads; one entry per CDR3 protein, DNA not given. Recorded here are 150,000 or so distinct CDR3 sequences; the top ten clones represent around a third. The sample consisted of blood T cells: a sorted CD56 or NKG2C T cell subset, CD4+ or CD8+ T cells, or bulk PBMC T cells (not recorded which). Every receptor here comes from a woman between 50 and 59 years old in good health.

The chain is built from TRBV7-6 and TRBJ2-2; TCRdb calls TRBD2, which cannot be checked without DNA. Germline assignment: CDR1 SGHVS and CDR2 FNYEAQ. The length of the CDR3 is 15 residues. The CDR3 here is CASSPVTSGAGELFF.

The chain is built from TRBV7-4 and TRBJ2-7; TCRdb reports TRBD2, a call that lacks DNA to check it against. Germline V gives CDR1 SGHVT, CDR2 SQSDAQ. The CDR3 is 15 residues long. This CDR3 reads CASSLGLAGFYEQYF.

The rearrangement links TRBV7-9 to TRBJ1-2. The CDR3 has 13 residues. Germline lookup yields CDR1 SEHNR and CDR2 FQNEAQ (reference sequence). CDR3: CASSLVSNYGYTF.

The chain employs TRBV15 and TRBJ2-5; the D gene TCRdb calls, TRBD2, cannot be checked with no DNA. The CDR3 consists of 19 residues. Germline CDR1 and CDR2: LNHNV and YYDKDF (reference sequence). This CDR3 reads CATSVTTALPDSPEETQYF.

The chain employs TRBV12-3 or TRBV12-4 and TRBJ1-4; absent DNA, TCRdb's TRBD1 call cannot be checked. CDR3 length: 16 residues. CDR3 sequence reads: CASSPILAEPYEKLFF.

This chain connects TRBV27 to TRBJ2-1; the TCRdb D gene call, TRBD2, has no DNA to confirm it. Germline V gene data show CDR1 as MNHEY and CDR2 as SMNVEV (reference sequence). The CDR3 length is 11 residues. CDR3 in amino acids: CASYSGRGKFF.

The CDR3 protein is CASSPQADTQYF. The J gene is TRBJ2-3, the V gene TRBV11-2. Germline V gene lookup returns CDR1 SGHAT and CDR2 FQNNGV. The CDR3 runs to 12 residues.

This rearrangement joins TRBV12-3 or TRBV12-4 to TRBJ2-3; TCRdb picks TRBD1, but there is no DNA to check that call. The CDR3 runs to 16 residues. The CDR3 sequence: CASSWDRVFQSDTQYF.

The rearrangement links TRBV28 to TRBJ2-2. Germline CDR1 is MDHEN and CDR2 is SYDVKM. CDR3 size: 17 residues. CDR3 residues: CASSLAKGLFNTGELFF.

The chain employs TRBV14 and TRBJ2-7; with no DNA, the TCRdb D assignment of TRBD2 cannot be verified. The CDR3 spans 13 residues. CDR1 and CDR2 from the germline V gene are SGHDN and FVKESK. The CDR3 loop is CASSQGEDYEQYF.

The chain uses TRBV5-1 and TRBJ2-1; the D call from TCRdb, TRBD2, cannot be confirmed without DNA. The CDR3 totals 14 residues. The germline CDR1 and CDR2 sequences are SGHRS and YFSETQ. CDR3: CASSSGLDYNEQFF.

The rearrangement joins TRBV6-5 to TRBJ2-2; checking the TCRdb D call of TRBD2 is not possible without DNA. The CDR3 is 16 amino acids. Germline CDR1 reads MNHEY; CDR2 reads SVGAGI. The CDR3 sequence is CATTPTSAGPAGELFF.

V is TRBV6-5 and J is TRBJ2-3; TCRdb indicates TRBD2, and absent DNA this call remains unverified. The CDR3 has 16 amino acids. The V gene's germline CDR1 is MNHEY and CDR2 SVGAGI. The CDR3 here is CASSPLGGSSTDTQYF.

The chain has TRBV7-6 and TRBJ1-3. CDR1 is SGHVS, CDR2 FNYEAQ, per germline. The CDR3 is 16 residues long. The CDR3 spells CASHPDSGLPGNTIYF. Looking up the rest from reference TRBV7-6 and TRBJ1-3 gives the full variable domain: GAGVSQSPRYKVTKRGQDVALRCDPISGHVSLYWYRQALGQGPEFLTYFNYEAQQDKSGLPNDRFSAERPEGSISTLTIQRTEQRDSAMYRCASHPDSGLPGNTIYFGEGSWLTVV.

V gene TRBV29-1 combines with J gene TRBJ2-3; TCRdb picks TRBD2, but there is no DNA to check that call. The CDR3 covers 12 residues. Germline lookup yields CDR1 SQVTM and CDR2 ANQGSEA. CDR3 residues: CSVAEGFDTQYF.

This chain links TRBV7-2 with TRBJ2-3; absent DNA, TCRdb's TRBD2 call cannot be checked. The CDR3 totals 19 residues. Germline values: CDR1 SGHTA, CDR2 FQGNSA. The CDR3 sequence: CASSLPGLGGGLDTDTQYF.

The V and J genes are TRBV5-1 and TRBJ2-3; the TCRdb call, TRBD2, lacks DNA for checking. The CDR3 sequence is 19 residues long. Germline CDR1 reads SGHRS; CDR2 reads YFSETQ. The CDR3 sequence is CASSLDSGRWRGLPDTQYF.

This chain joins TRBV12-3 or TRBV12-4 and TRBJ2-1; absent DNA, TCRdb's TRBD2 call cannot be checked. The CDR3 consists of 16 residues. Here the CDR3 reads CASSGWVSGTGNEQFF.

The CDR3 loop is CASSQVQGAGGANYGYTF. The chain employs TRBV4-1 and TRBJ1-2; with no DNA, the TCRdb D assignment of TRBD1 cannot be verified. The CDR3 loop spans 18 amino acids. CDR1 is MGHRA and CDR2 is YSYEKL in the germline V gene.

The rearrangement links TRBV20-1 to TRBJ2-3; without DNA, the TCRdb call of TRBD2 cannot be checked. The CDR3 covers 14 residues. Germline V gene data show CDR1 as DFQATT and CDR2 as SNEGSKA (reference sequence). The CDR3 region is CSARASDSTDTQYF.

The V gene is TRBV7-9, the J gene TRBJ2-2; TCRdb names TRBD1, which stays unverified in the absence of DNA. Germline V lookup: CDR1 SEHNR, CDR2 FQNEAQ (reference sequence). The CDR3 totals 16 residues. CDR3 residues: CASRSTGASNTGELFF.

The V gene is TRBV7-2, the J gene TRBJ2-7; TCRdb's D gene call, TRBD2, goes unchecked for lack of DNA. The CDR3 has 16 residues. The germline V gene has CDR1 SGHTA and CDR2 FQGNSA. This CDR3 is CASSPRGTSGDYEQYF.

V is TRBV4-1 and J is TRBJ2-3; absent DNA, TCRdb's TRBD1 call cannot be checked. In germline, CDR1 is MGHRA, CDR2 YSYEKL. The CDR3 runs 15 residues. Here the CDR3 reads CASSHQRDTTDTQYF.

The CDR3 is CSATETSGKFYEQFF. The chain links TRBV20-1 to TRBJ2-1; TCRdb's assignment of TRBD2 cannot be checked, as there is no DNA. The germline V gene encodes CDR1 DFQATT and CDR2 SNEGSKA (reference sequence). This CDR3 spans 15 amino acids.

This chain connects TRBV2 to TRBJ1-5; TCRdb's D call, TRBD1, is unchecked because there is no DNA. From germline, CDR1 is SNHLY and CDR2 FYNNEI. CDR3 length: 16 amino acids. The CDR3 is CASSEEGGPHNQPQHF.

V is TRBV19 and J is TRBJ2-1; without DNA, the TCRdb call of TRBD2 cannot be checked. The CDR3 totals 15 residues. Germline-derived CDR1 and CDR2 are LNHDA and SQIVND (reference sequence). CDR3 amino acids: CASSIAGGTYNEQFF.

Here the CDR3 reads CASRDNPYNEQFF. This chain joins TRBV27 and TRBJ2-1; TCRdb names TRBD1, which stays unverified in the absence of DNA. The CDR3 runs 13 residues. Germline loops: CDR1 MNHEY, CDR2 SMNVEV (reference sequence).

The V and J genes are TRBV5-1 and TRBJ2-7; TCRdb's assignment of TRBD2 cannot be checked, as there is no DNA. This CDR3 spans 18 amino acids. Germline V gene lookup returns CDR1 SGHRS and CDR2 YFSETQ. This CDR3 reads CASSFFVSGTSGAYEQYF.

The chain recombines TRBV19 with TRBJ1-1; TCRdb names TRBD1, which stays unverified in the absence of DNA. Germline CDR1 and CDR2: LNHDA and SQIVND (reference sequence). The CDR3 runs 14 residues. CDR3 sequence: CATHAGTGSTEAFF.